Below are 31 T cell receptor beta chains sequenced from a single sample in a study of long-term antiretroviral therapy in people with HIV. Survey-level resolution applied to immunoSEQ assay v3.0. Here immunoSEQ multiplex PCR was the method, and the copy in TCRdb shows in-frame clones only, minus some. In the table there are 20,000 to 25,000 clones, over 80% of which are singletons. Source: unsorted PBMCs, taken 0.4 years after starting antiretroviral therapy. The receptors were sampled from a man aged 50-59 years with HIV.

The chain couples TRBV19 to TRBJ1-2; no clear D gene. V lost 7 bases, J lost 0 bases, and 15 bases lay in between. Germline V gene lookup returns CDR1 LNHDA and CDR2 SQIVND (reference sequence). This CDR3 is 15 amino acids long. The CDR3 sequence is CASNVAARANYGYTF. In nucleotides, the CDR3 is TGTGCCAGTAATGTCGCGGCCAGAGCTAACTATGGCTACACCTTC.

Comment on this clone: One end of the junction does not line up with germline, which may come from a read error. The chain recombines TRBV6-5 with TRBJ1-5; D uncertain. The CDR3 has 14 residues. Germline values: CDR1 MNHEY, CDR2 SVGAGI. The CDR3 is CANSTRFGGSNWHF. The CDR3 region has the DNA TGTGCCAACAGTACGCGTTTCGGAGGGAGTAACTGGCATTTT.

V usage is TRBV21-1 and J usage is TRBJ1-2; the D call of TRBD1 is as the table states it, not checked on the DNA. TRBV21-1 is recorded as a pseudogene. The CDR3 covers 17 residues. The CDR3, as DNA: TGTGCCAGCAGCAAAGTGGCGACAGGGGGCAATAACTATGGCTACACCTTC. It translates to CASSKVATGGNNYGYTF.

This chain links TRBV5-4 with TRBJ2-2, with D possibly being TRBD2 (7 bases). The V and J ends lost 4 bases and 5 bases respectively, with 15 bases between them. The V gene's germline CDR1 is SGHNT and CDR2 YYREEE (reference sequence). The CDR3 is made up of 15 amino acids. The CDR3, as DNA: TGTGCCAGCAGCCCGGGGAGGGGACAAACCGGGGAGCTGTTTTTT. It codes for CASSPGRGQTGELFF.

This chain links TRBV7-9 with TRBJ1-2; tentatively, D is TRBD1 (5 bases). Germline CDR1 is SEHNR and CDR2 is FQNEAQ (reference sequence). Trimming took 8 bases from V and 1 from J, leaving 11 bases between them. The length of the CDR3 is 13 residues. CDR3 sequence reads: CASGDRGNYGYTF. The CDR3 nucleotides are TGTGCCAGCGGGGACCGAGGTAACTATGGCTACACCTTC.

V usage is TRBV4-1 and J usage is TRBJ2-1; D not resolved. This CDR3 has 15 residues. Trimming removed 0 bases from V and 3 bases from J, with 9 bases in between. CDR1 is MGHRA, CDR2 YSYEKL, per germline. The CDR3 here is CASSQDLSSYNEQFF. The CDR3 nucleotides are TGCGCCAGCAGCCAAGATCTCTCGAGCTACAATGAGCAGTTCTTC.

This clone was recorded a few times. The chain joins TRBV5-4 to TRBJ1-3; D is ambiguous. V was cut by 2 bases and J by 0 bases, with 3 bases left in between. The CDR3 length is 13 residues. CDR1 is SGHNT and CDR2 is YYREEE in the germline V gene (reference sequence). The CDR3 DNA follows: TGTGCCAGCAGCTTTAGCTCTGGAAACACCATATATTTT. Encoded protein: CASSFSSGNTIYF.

This chain links TRBV30 with TRBJ1-5, with D perhaps matching TRBD1 (6 bases). Germline V CDR1 and CDR2: GTSNPN, SVGIG (reference sequence). V was pared by 1 base and J by 5 bases, with 12 bases between. The CDR3 covers 14 residues. The chain's CDR3 is CAWSDSGDHQPQHF. As DNA, the CDR3 is TGTGCCTGGAGTGATTCAGGGGACCATCAGCCCCAGCATTTT.

V and J are TRBV11-2 and TRBJ1-5; the match to TRBD1 covers 8 bases. Germline assignment: CDR1 SGHAT and CDR2 FQNNGV. J gave up 7 bases and V 7 bases, and 9 bases lay outside the gene matches. The CDR3 length is 14 residues. This chain's CDR3 is CASNFDRGGQPQHF. Written as DNA, the CDR3 is TGTGCCAGCAACTTTGACAGGGGCGGCCAGCCCCAGCATTTT. The entire variable domain, with the rest obtained from reference TRBV11-2 and TRBJ1-5, is as follows: EAGVAQSPRYKIIEKRQSVAFWCNPISGHATLYWYQQILGQGPKLLIQFQNNGVVDDSQLPKDRFSAERLKGVDSTLKIQPAKLEDSAVYLCASNFDRGGQPQHFGDGTRLSIL.

In DNA form, the CDR3 reads TGTGCCAGCAGGCTAGGACAGACCCCTAACTATGGCTACACCTTC. Protein sequence: CASRLGQTPNYGYTF. The chain employs TRBV6-5 and TRBJ1-2; D may be TRBD1 (6 bases). Between the trimmed V and J ends, which lost 6 bases and 0 bases, there was a span of 14 bases. The germline gives CDR1 MNHEY, CDR2 SVGAGI. The CDR3 is 15 residues long.

This clone was found once. The rearrangement links TRBV6-5 to TRBJ1-1; 10 bases agree with TRBD1. The CDR3 has 14 residues. V shed 8 bases, J shed 5 bases, and the junction held 8 bases outside the gene matches. The germline V gene encodes CDR1 MNHEY and CDR2 SVGAGI. The CDR3: CASAVRDRGTEAFF. CDR3 nucleotide sequence: TGTGCCAGCGCGGTGAGGGACAGGGGTACTGAAGCTTTCTTT.

The gene calls are TRBV25-1 and TRBJ2-3; D is possibly TRBD2 (6 bases). This CDR3 is 13 amino acids long. Germline-derived CDR1 and CDR2 are MGHDK and SYGVNS. The V gene lost 6 bases and the J gene lost 6 bases, with 13 bases spanning the gap. The CDR3 coding sequence is TGTGCCAGCAGGGGGGGAGAAGAGGATACGCAGTATTTT. Translating it yields CASRGGEEDTQYF.

The rearrangement joins TRBV27 to TRBJ1-2, with a possible D match to TRBD1 (5 bases). Germline V gene sequence: CDR1 MNHEY, CDR2 SMNVEV (reference sequence). The CDR3 runs 13 residues. Trimming removed 5 bases from V and 1 base from J, with 8 bases in between. The CDR3 sequence: CASSPGVNYGYTF. In nucleotides, the CDR3 is TGTGCCAGCAGTCCGGGGGTTAACTATGGCTACACCTTC.

The V gene is TRBV6-1, the J gene TRBJ2-1; D possibly matches TRBD1 or TRBD2 (5 bases each). The length of the CDR3 is 15 residues. CDR1 MNHNS and CDR2 SASEGT come from the germline V gene. With 2 bases removed from V and 5 bases from J, the gap between germline ends came to 13 bases. CDR3 amino acids: CASSEIWGTNNEQFF. In nucleotides, the CDR3 is TGTGCCAGCAGTGAAATCTGGGGGACGAACAATGAGCAGTTCTTC.

The chain recombines TRBV5-1 with TRBJ2-7, with 8 bases aligning to TRBD2. This CDR3 has 17 amino acids. The germline CDR1 and CDR2 sequences are SGHRS and YFSETQ. With 2 bases clipped from V and 0 bases from J, the junction kept 10 bases outside the gene matches. The CDR3 nucleotides read TGCGCCAGCAGCTTCCTTAGCGGGGCCCTTAGCTCCTACGAGCAGTACTTC. It yields the protein CASSFLSGALSSYEQYF. Variable domain in full (rest from reference TRBV5-1 and TRBJ2-7): KAGVTQTPRYLIKTRGQQVTLSCSPISGHRSVSWYQQTPGQGLQFLFEYFSETQRNKGNFPGRFSGRQFSNSRSEMNVSTLELGDSALYLCASSFLSGALSSYEQYFGPGTRLTVT.

V and J are TRBV6-1 and TRBJ1-2, with D possibly TRBD1 on 5 matching bases. V gave up 10 bases and J gave up 2 bases, with 11 bases separating them. Germline V CDR1 and CDR2: MNHNS, SASEGT. There are 12 residues in the CDR3. CDR3 bases: TGTGCCACCACAGCAGGGAACTATGGCTACACCTTC. It is translated as CATTAGNYGYTF.

The chain combines TRBV7-3 with TRBJ2-2; 8 bases match TRBD1. The CDR3 has 16 amino acids. The germline gives CDR1 SGHTA, CDR2 FQGTGA. V lost 5 bases to trimming and J lost 3 bases; unmatched junction nucleotides: 8. The CDR3 region is CASSPNRGSYTGELFF. The CDR3 region has the DNA TGTGCCAGCAGCCCAAACAGGGGGTCGTACACCGGGGAGCTGTTTTTT.

This clone occurred once. The rearrangement joins TRBV10-1 to TRBJ1-1; no definite D call. Germline V gene sequence: CDR1 WNHNN, CDR2 SYGVQD (reference sequence). Between the trimmed V and J ends, which lost 3 bases and 2 bases, there was a span of 13 bases. The CDR3 spans 15 residues. Here the CDR3 reads CASSDRGRANTEAFF. CDR3 nucleotides: TGCGCCAGCAGTGACAGAGGACGGGCTAACACTGAAGCTTTCTTT.

The CDR3 sequence is CASSRGLAGDTSYEQYF. For the CDR3, the DNA is TGTGCCAGCAGCCGAGGACTAGCGGGGGATACCTCCTACGAGCAGTACTTC. The genes are TRBV4-2 and TRBJ2-7, with 13 bases aligning to TRBD2. J lost 0 bases, V lost 4 bases, and 6 bases had no gene match. The CDR3 has 17 residues. Germline V gives CDR1 LGHNA, CDR2 YNFKEQ.

CDR3 loop: CASSLGKKREQYF. CDR3 bases: TGTGCCAGCAGCCTGGGTAAAAAGCGCGAGCAGTACTTC. The chain carries TRBV5-6 and TRBJ2-7; D not resolved. The V gene lost 4 bases and the J gene lost 6 bases, with 14 bases spanning the gap. CDR1 SGHDT and CDR2 YYEEEE come from the germline V gene. This CDR3 has 13 residues. Supplemented by reference TRBV5-6 and TRBJ2-7, the full variable domain reads DAGVTQSPTHLIKTRGQQVTLRCSPKSGHDTVSWYQQALGQGPQFIFQYYEEEERQRGNFPDRFSGHQFPNYSSELNVNALLLGDSALYLCASSLGKKREQYFGPGTRLTVT.

The chain recombines TRBV30 with TRBJ1-4; the match to TRBD1 covers 10 bases. Germline loops: CDR1 GTSNPN, CDR2 SVGIG (reference sequence). V lost 0 bases to trimming and J lost 8 bases; unmatched junction nucleotides: 6. The CDR3 loop spans 15 amino acids. CDR3 residues: CAWSVQTGGVEKLFF. CDR3 nucleotides: TGTGCCTGGAGTGTACAGACAGGGGGCGTGGAAAAACTGTTTTTT.

This clone was counted once. The rearrangement joins TRBV10-3 to TRBJ2-1, with D maybe TRBD2 (5 bases). Trimming pared 0 bases from V and 9 bases from J, leaving 9 bases between. Per the germline V gene, CDR1 is ENHRY and CDR2 is SYGVKD. CDR3 size: 13 residues. The CDR3 nucleotides read TGTGCCATCAGTGAGTCGGTCGGAGGTGAGCAGTTCTTC. Translation: CAISESVGGEQFF.

This rearrangement joins TRBV18 to TRBJ2-3, with 11 bases matching TRBD2. V was pared by 2 bases and J by 5 bases, with 9 bases of the junction left unmatched. Looked up from germline, CDR1 is KGHSH and CDR2 is LQKENI. The length of the CDR3 is 17 residues. CDR3 bases: TGTGCCAGCTCACCATCCTCGACTAGCGGGGCGGTAGATACGCAGTATTTT. As protein: CASSPSSTSGAVDTQYF.

This chain joins TRBV13 and TRBJ1-2; TRBD1 matches 7 bases. CDR1 is PRHDT, CDR2 FYEKMQ, per germline (reference sequence). The CDR3 is 16 residues long. V lost 3 bases to trimming and J lost 0 bases; unmatched junction nucleotides: 7. CDR3 residues: CASSLLPTGPNYGYTF. In DNA, the CDR3 is TGTGCCAGCAGCTTGCTCCCGACAGGGCCTAACTATGGCTACACCTTC.

The chain carries TRBV28 and TRBJ1-1; a possible D gene is TRBD1 (5 bases). The CDR3 is made up of 14 amino acids. V gave up 2 bases and J gave up 5 bases, with 12 bases separating them. Germline CDR1 is MDHEN and CDR2 is SYDVKM. Written as DNA, the CDR3 is TGTGCCAGCAGTTTAAAGTCAAGGGGAACTGAAGCTTTCTTT. Protein: CASSLKSRGTEAFF.

The genes are TRBV2 and TRBJ2-7; no reliable D call. The V end lost 2 bases, the J end lost 0 bases, and 11 bases lay between the germline ends. This CDR3 is 15 amino acids long. From germline, CDR1 is SNHLY and CDR2 FYNNEI. The DNA for the CDR3 is TGTGCCAGCAGTGAATCTGATTACCTCTCCTACGAGCAGTACTTC. Encoded protein: CASSESDYLSYEQYF. Full variable domain (outside the CDR3, taken from reference TRBV2 and TRBJ2-7): EPEVTQTPSHQVTQMGQEVILRCVPISNHLYFYWYRQILGQKVEFLVSFYNNEISEKSEIFDDQFSVERPDGSNFTLKIRSTKLEDSAMYFCASSESDYLSYEQYFGPGTRLTVT.

As to this clone: A read error may account for a junction end that differs from germline. The rearrangement links TRBV7-7 to TRBJ2-2; TRBD2 might be the D (5 bases). Looked up from germline, CDR1 is SSHAT and CDR2 is FNYEAQ (reference sequence). This CDR3 has 15 residues. In DNA, the CDR3 is TGTGCTAGCAGCTTAGCCGGGGAAGGGACCGGGGAGCTGTTTTTT. Its protein product is CASSLAGEGTGELFF. The full variable domain, completed using reference TRBV7-7 and TRBJ2-2, is GAGVSQSPRYKVTKRGQDVTLRCDPISSHATLYWYQQALGQGPEFLTYFNYEAQPDKSGLPSDRFSAERPEGSISTLTIQRTEQRDSAMYRCASSLAGEGTGELFFGEGSRLTVL.

The J gene is TRBJ1-1, the V gene TRBV7-9, with D unresolved. The CDR3 is 13 residues long. Germline V lookup: CDR1 SEHNR, CDR2 FQNEAQ (reference sequence). V was trimmed by 8 bases and J by 0 bases, leaving 10 bases between them. This CDR3 is CASLQSMNTEAFF. The CDR3 DNA is TGTGCCAGCTTACAATCCATGAACACTGAAGCTTTCTTT.

CDR3 region: CAAGKGSSNTEAFF. For the CDR3, the DNA is TGTGCCGCGGGAAAGGGGTCGTCGAACACTGAAGCTTTCTTT. This chain connects TRBV2 to TRBJ1-1, with D possibly being TRBD1 (5 bases). The CDR3 runs 14 residues. Trimming left V 11 bases short and J 1 base short, with 17 bases between. The V gene's germline CDR1 is SNHLY and CDR2 FYNNEI.

The J gene is TRBJ1-2, the V gene TRBV11-2; D uncertain. This CDR3 has 12 residues. Trimming took 1 base from V and 8 from J, leaving 8 bases between them. Germline CDR1 and CDR2: SGHAT and FQNNGV. The CDR3 region has the DNA TGTGCCAGCAGCTTAGTCGGAGACGGCTACACCTTC. It codes for CASSLVGDGYTF. Combining the CDR3 with reference TRBV11-2 and TRBJ1-2 gives the whole variable domain EAGVAQSPRYKIIEKRQSVAFWCNPISGHATLYWYQQILGQGPKLLIQFQNNGVVDDSQLPKDRFSAERLKGVDSTLKIQPAKLEDSAVYLCASSLVGDGYTFGSGTRLTVV.

The chain has TRBV5-4 and TRBJ2-7; the match to TRBD2 covers 11 bases. The CDR3 length is 14 residues. Trimming cost V 2 bases and J 7 bases; bases outside gene matches: 5. The germline gives CDR1 SGHNT, CDR2 YYREEE (reference sequence). The CDR3 loop reads CASSFSGGAEEQYF. CDR3 sequence (DNA): TGTGCCAGCAGCTTTAGCGGGGGGGCGGAAGAGCAGTACTTC.